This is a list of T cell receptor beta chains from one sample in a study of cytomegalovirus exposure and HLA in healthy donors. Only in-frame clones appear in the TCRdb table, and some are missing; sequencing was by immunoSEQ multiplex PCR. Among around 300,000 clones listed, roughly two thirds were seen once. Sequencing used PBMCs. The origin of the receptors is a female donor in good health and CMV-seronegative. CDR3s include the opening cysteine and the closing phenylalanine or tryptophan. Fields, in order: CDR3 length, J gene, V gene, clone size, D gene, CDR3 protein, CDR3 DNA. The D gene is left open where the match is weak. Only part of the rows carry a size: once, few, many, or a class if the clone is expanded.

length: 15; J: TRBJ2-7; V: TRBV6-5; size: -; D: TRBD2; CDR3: CASSARKRGYFEQYF; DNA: TGTGCCAGCTCAGCCCGGAAGCGGGGATATTTCGAGCAGTACTTC
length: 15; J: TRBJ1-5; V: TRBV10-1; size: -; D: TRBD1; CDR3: CASSERNRGDQPQHF; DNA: TGCGCCAGCAGTGAGCGGAACAGGGGAGATCAGCCCCAGCATTTT
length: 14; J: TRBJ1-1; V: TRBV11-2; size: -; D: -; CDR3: CASSLDPVNTEAFF; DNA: TGTGCCAGCAGCTTAGATCCCGTGAACACTGAAGCTTTCTTT
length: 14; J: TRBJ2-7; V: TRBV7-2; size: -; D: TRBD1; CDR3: CASSYRDRENEQYF; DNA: TGTGCCAGCAGCTACCGGGACAGGGAAAACGAGCAGTACTTC
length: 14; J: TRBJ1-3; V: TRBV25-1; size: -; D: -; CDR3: CASALQGSGNTIYF; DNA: TGTGCCAGCGCCCTGCAGGGATCTGGAAACACCATATATTTT
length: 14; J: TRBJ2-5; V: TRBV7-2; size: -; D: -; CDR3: CASSLDKLQETQYF; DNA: TGTGCCAGCAGCCTGGACAAGCTACAAGAGACCCAGTACTTC
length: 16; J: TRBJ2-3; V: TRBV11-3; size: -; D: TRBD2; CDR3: CASSPRTSGSSDTQYF; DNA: TGTGCCAGCAGCCCCAGGACTAGCGGGAGCTCAGATACGCAGTATTTT
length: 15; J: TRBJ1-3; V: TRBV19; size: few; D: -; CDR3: CASSTSTVPGNTIYF; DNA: TGTGCCAGTAGTACCTCGACAGTACCTGGAAACACCATATATTTT
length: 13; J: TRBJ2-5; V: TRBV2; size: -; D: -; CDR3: CASSEGGARTQYF; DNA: TGTGCCAGCAGTGAGGGGGGGGCGAGGACCCAGTACTTC
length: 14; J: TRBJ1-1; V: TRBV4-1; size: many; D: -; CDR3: CASRGRTENTEAFF; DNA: TGCGCCAGCAGGGGACGGACAGAGAACACTGAAGCTTTCTTT
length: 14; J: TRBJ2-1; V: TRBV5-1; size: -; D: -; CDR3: CASSSTRIYNEQFF; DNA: TGCGCCAGCAGCTCTACCCGAATCTACAATGAGCAGTTCTTC
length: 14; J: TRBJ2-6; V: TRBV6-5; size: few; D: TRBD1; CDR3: CASSRQGGANVLTF; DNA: TGTGCCAGCAGTAGACAGGGAGGGGCCAACGTCCTGACTTTC
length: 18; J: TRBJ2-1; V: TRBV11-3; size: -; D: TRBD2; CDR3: CASSTTDGLAESYNEQFF; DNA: TGTGCCAGCAGCACGACCGACGGACTAGCGGAGTCCTACAATGAGCAGTTCTTC
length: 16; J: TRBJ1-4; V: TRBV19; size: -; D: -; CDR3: CASSTSFGATNEKLFF; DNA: TGTGCCAGTAGTACTTCCTTCGGGGCAACTAATGAAAAACTGTTTTTT
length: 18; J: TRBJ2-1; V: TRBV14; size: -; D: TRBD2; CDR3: CASSQEAGGSGTYNEQFF; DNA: TGTGCCAGCAGCCAAGAAGCCGGGGGTAGCGGGACCTACAATGAGCAGTTCTTC
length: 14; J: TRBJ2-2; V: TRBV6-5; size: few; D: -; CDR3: CASSYSRGTGELFF; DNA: TGTGCCAGCAGTTACTCCCGGGGCACCGGGGAGCTGTTTTTT
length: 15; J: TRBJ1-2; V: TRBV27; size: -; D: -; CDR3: CASSLYARGWDGYTF; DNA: TGTGCCAGCAGTTTATACGCCAGGGGTTGGGATGGCTACACCTTC
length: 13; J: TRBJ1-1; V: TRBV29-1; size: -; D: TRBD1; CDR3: CSGRTGEVAEAFF; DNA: TGCAGCGGACGGACAGGGGAGGTCGCTGAAGCTTTCTTT
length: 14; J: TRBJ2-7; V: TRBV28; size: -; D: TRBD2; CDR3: CASRSGGRAYEQYF; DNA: TGTGCCAGCAGATCGGGCGGGAGGGCCTACGAGCAGTACTTC
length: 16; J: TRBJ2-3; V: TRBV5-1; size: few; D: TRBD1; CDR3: CASSLGDRRYTDTQYF; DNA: TGCGCCAGCAGCCTGGGGGACAGGCGCTACACAGATACGCAGTATTTT
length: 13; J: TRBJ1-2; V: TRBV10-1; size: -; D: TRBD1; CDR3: CASSEGQGYGYTF; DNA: TGCGCCAGCAGTGAAGGACAGGGTTATGGCTACACCTTC
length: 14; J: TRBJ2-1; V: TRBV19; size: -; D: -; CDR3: CASSIGRVGNEQFF; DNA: TGTGCCAGTAGTATAGGGAGGGTGGGGAATGAGCAGTTCTTC
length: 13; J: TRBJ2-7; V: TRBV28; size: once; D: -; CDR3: CASTPDRFYEQYF; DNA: TGTGCCAGCACCCCGGACAGATTCTACGAGCAGTACTTC
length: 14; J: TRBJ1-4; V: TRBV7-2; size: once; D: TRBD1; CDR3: CASSSTGVNEKLFF; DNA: TGTGCCAGCAGCTCGACAGGGGTTAATGAAAAACTGTTTTTT
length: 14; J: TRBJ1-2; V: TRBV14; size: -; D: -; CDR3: CASSQVPAIYGYTF; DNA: TGTGCCAGCAGCCAAGTACCAGCGATCTATGGCTACACCTTC
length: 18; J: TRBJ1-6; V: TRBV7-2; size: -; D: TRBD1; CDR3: CASSSGTGEGSYNSPLHF; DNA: TGTGCCAGCAGCTCTGGGACAGGGGAGGGCTCCTATAATTCACCCCTCCACTTT
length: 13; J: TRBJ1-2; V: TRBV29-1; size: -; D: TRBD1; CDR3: CSVEKQGAYGYTF; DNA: TGCAGCGTTGAAAAACAGGGGGCGTATGGCTACACCTTC